Here is one TCR beta chain with its context. Sequence at one end of the junction differs from germline and may be a read error. This sample was taken from a study of cytomegalovirus exposure and HLA in healthy donors. The CDR3 sequence is 17 residues long. Germline V gene data show CDR1 as SEHNR and CDR2 as FQNEAQ (reference sequence). It was with 60 Vbeta and 13 Jbeta primers that the PCR ran. The assay was immunoSEQ multiplex PCR, and TCRdb's table has in-frame clones only and misses some. The sample holds some 160,000 clones, roughly 80% seen once. The sequenced sample consisted of PBMCs. The TCR originated in a male donor in good health and CMV-seronegative. J is TRBJ2-5 and V is TRBV7-9; 9 bases align to TRBD2. CDR3 in amino acids: CSSSPPNSGRTQETQYF. CDR3 in DNA: TGTTCCAGCAGCCCCCCGAACAGCGGGAGGACCCAAGAGACCCAGTACTTC.